This T cell receptor (beta chain) is drawn from a study of neurological immune-mediated disorders. Study results and limitations: TCR-beta repertoires seemed private in all groups, with no expanded CDR3 amino acid sequences shared. The level of TCR clonal expansion was highest in patients with HTLV-1-associated myelopathy and lowest in multiple sclerosis, where it fell below the level seen in healthy controls.

This clonotype was seen at least ten times. Its antigen remains unknown. V dropped 1 base and J dropped 4 bases, with 11 bases sitting between them. The CDR3 loop spans 13 amino acids. The germline CDR1 and CDR2 sequences are DFQATT and SNEGSKA (reference sequence). Synthesis of cDNA was carried out by template-switch 5'RACE. The reaction used 10-nucleotide random UMIs. TCRdb redid the calling of the 5' RACE reads with MiXCR, one entry per CDR3 protein. The profile covers around 50,000 distinct CDR3 sequences, with over 10% appearing a single time and 4.5% taken by the ten largest. Noted time point: longitudinal time-point 2. The unsorted libraries were made from 2 million PBMCs kept at -80 C.

The chain employs TRBV20-1 and TRBJ2-7; the D call may be TRBD1 or TRBD2 (5 bases each). The receptor comes from a male donor with HTLV-1-associated myelopathy (HAM/TSP). The sample was PBMCs. The CDR3 coding sequence is TGCAGTGCTAGAGCCGGGGCGACTTACGAGCAGTACTTC. This translates into CSARAGATYEQYF.